This T cell receptor beta chain is from a study of T cell changes during pregnancy in multiple sclerosis. Produced via immunoSEQ multiplex PCR; TCRdb's table is partial and in-frame only. Here the sample spans approximately 82,000 clones, about 89% being singletons. With regard to this clone: The germline gene is not matched at one end of the junction; a read error may be the cause.

CDR1 and CDR2 from the germline V gene are SGHAT and FQNNGV. This CDR3 spans 15 amino acids. The chain is built from TRBV11-2 and TRBJ1-2; 7 bases are shared with TRBD1. The TCR comes from a female donor with multiple sclerosis, enrolled in a pregnancy study. The source material was CD4+ T cells from peripheral blood mononuclear cells, sampled in the second trimester of pregnancy. The chain's CDR3 is CASSWGTAANYGYTF. The CDR3 DNA reads as TGTGCCAGCAGCTGGGGGACAGCGGCTAATTATGGCTACACCTTC. Complete variable domain (other parts from reference TRBV11-2 and TRBJ1-2): EAGVAQSPRYKIIEKRQSVAFWCNPISGHATLYWYQQILGQGPKLLIQFQNNGVVDDSQLPKDRFSAERLKGVDSTLKIQPAKLEDSAVYLCASSWGTAANYGYTFGSGTRLTVV.